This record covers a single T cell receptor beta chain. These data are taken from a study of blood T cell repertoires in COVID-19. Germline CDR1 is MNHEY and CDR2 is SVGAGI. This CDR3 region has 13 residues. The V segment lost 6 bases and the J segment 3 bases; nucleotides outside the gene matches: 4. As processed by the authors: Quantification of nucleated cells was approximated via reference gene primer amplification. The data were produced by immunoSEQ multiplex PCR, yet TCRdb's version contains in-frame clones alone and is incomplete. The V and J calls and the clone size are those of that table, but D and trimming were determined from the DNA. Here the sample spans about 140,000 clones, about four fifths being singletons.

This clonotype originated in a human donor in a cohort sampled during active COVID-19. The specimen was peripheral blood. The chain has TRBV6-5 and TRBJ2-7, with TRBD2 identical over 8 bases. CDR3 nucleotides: TGTGCCAGCAGGACTAGCGAGATCTACGAGCAGTACTTC. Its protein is CASRTSEIYEQYF.